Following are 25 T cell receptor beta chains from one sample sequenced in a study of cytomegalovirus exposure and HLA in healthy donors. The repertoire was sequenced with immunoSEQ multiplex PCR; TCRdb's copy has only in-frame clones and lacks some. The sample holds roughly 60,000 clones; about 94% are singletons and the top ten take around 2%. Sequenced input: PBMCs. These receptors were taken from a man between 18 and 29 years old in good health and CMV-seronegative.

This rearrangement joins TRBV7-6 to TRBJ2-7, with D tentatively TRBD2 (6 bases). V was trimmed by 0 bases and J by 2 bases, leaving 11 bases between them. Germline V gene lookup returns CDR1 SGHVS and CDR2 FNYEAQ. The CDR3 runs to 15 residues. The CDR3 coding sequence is TGTGCCAGCAGCTTAGCCGGGACTGCAACCTACGAGCAGTACTTC. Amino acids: CASSLAGTATYEQYF.

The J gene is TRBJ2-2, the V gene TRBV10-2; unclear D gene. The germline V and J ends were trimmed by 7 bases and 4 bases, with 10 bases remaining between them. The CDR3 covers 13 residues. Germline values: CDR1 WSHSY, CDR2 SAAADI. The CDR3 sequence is CASTQSATGELFF. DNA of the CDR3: TGCGCCAGCACCCAAAGCGCCACCGGGGAGCTGTTTTTT.

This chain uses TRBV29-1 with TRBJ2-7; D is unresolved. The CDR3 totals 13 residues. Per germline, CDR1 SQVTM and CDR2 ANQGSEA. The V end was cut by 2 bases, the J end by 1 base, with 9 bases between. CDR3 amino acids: CSVELVNSYEQYF. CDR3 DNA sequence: TGCAGCGTTGAACTAGTTAATTCCTACGAGCAGTACTTC.

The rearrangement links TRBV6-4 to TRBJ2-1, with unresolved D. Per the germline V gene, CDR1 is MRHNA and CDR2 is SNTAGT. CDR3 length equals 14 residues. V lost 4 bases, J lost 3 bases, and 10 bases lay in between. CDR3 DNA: TGTGCCAGCAGTGTCGCGGATGTCTACAATGAGCAGTTCTTC. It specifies CASSVADVYNEQFF.

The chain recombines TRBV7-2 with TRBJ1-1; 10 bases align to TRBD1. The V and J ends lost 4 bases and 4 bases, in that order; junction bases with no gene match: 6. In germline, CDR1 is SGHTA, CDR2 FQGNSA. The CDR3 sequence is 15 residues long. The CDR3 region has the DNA TGTGCCAGCAGCTACCGGACAGGGGGATCCACTGAAGCTTTCTTT. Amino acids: CASSYRTGGSTEAFF. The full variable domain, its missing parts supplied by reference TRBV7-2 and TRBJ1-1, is GAGVSQSPSNKVTEKGKDVELRCDPISGHTALYWYRQSLGQGLEFLIYFQGNSAPDKSGLPSDRFSAERTGGSVSTLTIQRTQQEDSAVYLCASSYRTGGSTEAFFGQGTRLTVV.

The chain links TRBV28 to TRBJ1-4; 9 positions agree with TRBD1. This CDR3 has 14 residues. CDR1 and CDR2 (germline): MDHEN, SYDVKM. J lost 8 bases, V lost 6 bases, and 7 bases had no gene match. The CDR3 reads CASSTTGGLEKLFF. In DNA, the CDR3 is TGTGCCAGCAGCACAACAGGGGGCTTGGAAAAACTGTTTTTT.

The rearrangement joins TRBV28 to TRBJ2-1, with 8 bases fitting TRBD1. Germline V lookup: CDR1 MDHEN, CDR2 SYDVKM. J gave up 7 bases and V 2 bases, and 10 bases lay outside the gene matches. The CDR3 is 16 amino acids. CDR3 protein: CASSLLGQGANNEQFF. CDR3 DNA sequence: TGTGCCAGCAGTTTACTCGGGCAGGGGGCAAATAATGAGCAGTTCTTC.

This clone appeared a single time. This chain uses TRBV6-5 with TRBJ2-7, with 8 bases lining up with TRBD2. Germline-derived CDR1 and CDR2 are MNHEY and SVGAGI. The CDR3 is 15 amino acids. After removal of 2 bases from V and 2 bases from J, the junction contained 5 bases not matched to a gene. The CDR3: CASSYDNGRAYEQYF. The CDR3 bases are TGTGCCAGCAGTTACGACAACGGGAGGGCCTACGAGCAGTACTTC.

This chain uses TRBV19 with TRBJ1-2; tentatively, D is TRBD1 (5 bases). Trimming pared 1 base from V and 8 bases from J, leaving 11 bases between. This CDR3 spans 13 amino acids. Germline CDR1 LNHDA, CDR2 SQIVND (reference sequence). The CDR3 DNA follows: TGTGCCAGTAGTATAGGACAGTTCGGAGGCTACACCTTC. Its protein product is CASSIGQFGGYTF.

The CDR3 nucleotides read TGTGCCAGCAGCTCTGAGGTGCCCCCCTACGAGCAGTACTTC. It translates to CASSSEVPPYEQYF. The J gene is TRBJ2-7, the V gene TRBV7-6; D is undetermined. V was cut by 4 bases and J by 2 bases, with 12 bases left in between. The CDR3 length is 14 residues. CDR1 and CDR2 from the germline V gene are SGHVS and FNYEAQ.

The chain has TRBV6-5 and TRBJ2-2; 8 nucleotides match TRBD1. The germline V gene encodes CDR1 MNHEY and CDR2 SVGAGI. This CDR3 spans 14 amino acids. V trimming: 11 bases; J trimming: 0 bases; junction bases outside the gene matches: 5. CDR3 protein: CAARQGTNTGELFF. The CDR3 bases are TGTGCCGCACGACAGGGGACGAACACCGGGGAGCTGTTTTTT.

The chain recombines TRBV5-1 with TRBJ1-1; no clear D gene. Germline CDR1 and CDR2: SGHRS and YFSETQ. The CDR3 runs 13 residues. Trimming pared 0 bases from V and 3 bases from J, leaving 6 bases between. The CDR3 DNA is TGCGCCAGCAGCTTGGGGCATTACACTGAAGCTTTCTTT. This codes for CASSLGHYTEAFF.

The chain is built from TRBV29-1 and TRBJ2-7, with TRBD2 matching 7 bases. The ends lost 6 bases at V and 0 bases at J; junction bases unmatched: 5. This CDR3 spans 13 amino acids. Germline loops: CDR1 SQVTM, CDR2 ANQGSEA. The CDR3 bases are TGCAGCGTACTAGCGACCACCTCCTACGAGCAGTACTTC. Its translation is CSVLATTSYEQYF.

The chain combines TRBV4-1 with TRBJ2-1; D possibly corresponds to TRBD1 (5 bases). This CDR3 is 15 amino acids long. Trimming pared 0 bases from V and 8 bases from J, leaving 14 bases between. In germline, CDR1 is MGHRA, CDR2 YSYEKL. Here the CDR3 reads CASSQDLIQGDEQFF. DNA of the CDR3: TGCGCCAGCAGCCAAGATCTGATCCAGGGCGATGAGCAGTTCTTC.

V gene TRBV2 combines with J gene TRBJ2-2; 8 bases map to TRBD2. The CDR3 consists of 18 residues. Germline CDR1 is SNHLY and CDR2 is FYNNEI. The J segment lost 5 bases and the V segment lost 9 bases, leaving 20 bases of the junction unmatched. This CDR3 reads CASLGLLAATLGTGELFF. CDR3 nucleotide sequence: TGTGCCAGTTTGGGTTTACTAGCGGCGACCCTGGGAACCGGGGAGCTGTTTTTT.

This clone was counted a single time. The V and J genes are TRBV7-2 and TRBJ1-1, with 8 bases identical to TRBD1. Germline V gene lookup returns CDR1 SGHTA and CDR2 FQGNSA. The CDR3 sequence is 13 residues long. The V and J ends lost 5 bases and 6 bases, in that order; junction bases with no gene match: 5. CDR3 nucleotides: TGTGCCAGCAGCAAAGGACAGGGCGCTGAAGCTTTCTTT. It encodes CASSKGQGAEAFF. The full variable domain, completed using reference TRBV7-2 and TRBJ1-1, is GAGVSQSPSNKVTEKGKDVELRCDPISGHTALYWYRQSLGQGLEFLIYFQGNSAPDKSGLPSDRFSAERTGGSVSTLTIQRTQQEDSAVYLCASSKGQGAEAFFGQGTRLTVV.

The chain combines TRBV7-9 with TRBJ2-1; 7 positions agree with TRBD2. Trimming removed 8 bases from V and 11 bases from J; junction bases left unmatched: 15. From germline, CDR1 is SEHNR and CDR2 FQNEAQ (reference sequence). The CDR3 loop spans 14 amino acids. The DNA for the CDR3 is TGTGCCAGCGGATGGTGGGAGGGCAGGCTTCAGCAGTTCTTC. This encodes CASGWWEGRLQQFF.

In DNA, the CDR3 is TGTGCCAGCAGTGAAAAAGTAGGGGGTGGCTACACCTTC. Encoded protein: CASSEKVGGGYTF. The gene calls are TRBV2 and TRBJ1-2, with D perhaps matching TRBD1 (6 bases). The CDR3 has 13 amino acids. V lost 2 bases to trimming and J lost 7 bases, with 11 bases between them. Germline lookup yields CDR1 SNHLY and CDR2 FYNNEI.

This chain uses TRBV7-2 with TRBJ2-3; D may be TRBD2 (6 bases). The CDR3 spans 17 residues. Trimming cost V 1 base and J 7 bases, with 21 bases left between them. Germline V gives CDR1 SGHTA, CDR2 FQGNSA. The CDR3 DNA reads TGTGCCAGCAGCTTAGTGGGGGGACCAAGTACGAGGAATACGCAGTATTTT. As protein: CASSLVGGPSTRNTQYF.

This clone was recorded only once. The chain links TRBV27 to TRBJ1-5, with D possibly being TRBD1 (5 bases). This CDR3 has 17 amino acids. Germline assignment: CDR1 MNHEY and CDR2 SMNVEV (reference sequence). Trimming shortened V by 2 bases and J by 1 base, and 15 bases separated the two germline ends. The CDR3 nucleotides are TGTGCCAGCAGTTTAGCCGGGGGACCGCGCAGCAATCAGCCCCAGCATTTT. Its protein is CASSLAGGPRSNQPQHF.

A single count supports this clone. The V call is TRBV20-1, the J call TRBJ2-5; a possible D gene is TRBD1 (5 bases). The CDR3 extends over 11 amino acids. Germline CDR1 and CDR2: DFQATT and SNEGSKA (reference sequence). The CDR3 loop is CIAGQQETQYF. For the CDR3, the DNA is TGCATCGCAGGGCAGCAAGAGACCCAGTACTTC.

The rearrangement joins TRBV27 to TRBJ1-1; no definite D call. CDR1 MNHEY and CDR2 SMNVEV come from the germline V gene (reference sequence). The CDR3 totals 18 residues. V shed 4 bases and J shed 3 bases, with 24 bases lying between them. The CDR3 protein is CASSSEKAGTLGYTEAFF. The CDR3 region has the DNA TGTGCCAGCAGTTCCGAGAAAGCGGGAACCTTAGGTTACACTGAAGCTTTCTTT.

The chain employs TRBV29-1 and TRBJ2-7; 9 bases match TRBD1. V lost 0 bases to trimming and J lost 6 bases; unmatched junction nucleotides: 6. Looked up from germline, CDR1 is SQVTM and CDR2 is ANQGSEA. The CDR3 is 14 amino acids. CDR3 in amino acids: CSVEDSGQGFEQYF. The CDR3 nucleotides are TGCAGCGTTGAAGATTCGGGACAGGGTTTCGAGCAGTACTTC.

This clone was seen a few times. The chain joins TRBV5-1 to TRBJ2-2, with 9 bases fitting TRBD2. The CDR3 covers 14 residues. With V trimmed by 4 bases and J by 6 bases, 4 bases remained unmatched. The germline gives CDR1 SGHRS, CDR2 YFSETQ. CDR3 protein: CASSPGLASGELFF. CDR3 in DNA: TGCGCCAGCAGCCCGGGACTAGCCTCCGGGGAGCTGTTTTTT. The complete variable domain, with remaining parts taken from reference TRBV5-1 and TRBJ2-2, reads KAGVTQTPRYLIKTRGQQVTLSCSPISGHRSVSWYQQTPGQGLQFLFEYFSETQRNKGNFPGRFSGRQFSNSRSEMNVSTLELGDSALYLCASSPGLASGELFFGEGSRLTVL.

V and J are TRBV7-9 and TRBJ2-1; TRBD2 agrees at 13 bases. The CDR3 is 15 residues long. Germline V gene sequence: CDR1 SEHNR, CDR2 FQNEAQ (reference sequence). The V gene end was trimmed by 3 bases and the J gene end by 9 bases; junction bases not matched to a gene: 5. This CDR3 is CASSLGLAGTSEQFF. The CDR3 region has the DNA TGTGCCAGCAGCTTGGGACTAGCGGGAACTTCTGAGCAGTTCTTC. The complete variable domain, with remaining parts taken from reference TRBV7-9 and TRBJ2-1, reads DTGVSQNPRHKITKRGQNVTFRCDPISEHNRLYWYRQTLGQGPEFLTYFQNEAQLEKSRLLSDRFSAERPKGSFSTLEIQRTEQGDSAMYLCASSLGLAGTSEQFFGPGTRLTVL.